This TCR beta chain was identified during a study of control samples from healthy donors and cancer patients. CDR1 is SGHNT and CDR2 is YYREEE in the germline V gene (reference sequence). This CDR3 region has 14 residues. V was cut by 4 bases and J by 2 bases, with 13 bases left in between. Sequencing was performed with immunoSEQ multiplex PCR; in TCRdb, only in-frame clones are kept and a portion is missing. In the table there are tens of thousands of clones, roughly 91% of which are singletons. This clone was observed a handful of times. The sequenced sample consisted of blood. The TCR originated in a woman aged 55-70 years in good health. The chain joins TRBV5-4 to TRBJ2-7; tentatively, D is TRBD1 (6 bases). As DNA, the CDR3 is TGTGCCAGCAGCGACCGGGACAAAGCCTACGAGCAGTACTTC. Amino acids: CASSDRDKAYEQYF. Full variable domain (outside the CDR3, taken from reference TRBV5-4 and TRBJ2-7): ETGVTQSPTHLIKTRGQQVTLRCSSQSGHNTVSWYQQALGQGPQFIFQYYREEENGRGNFPPRFSGLQFPNYSSELNVNALELDDSALYLCASSDRDKAYEQYFGPGTRLTVT.